The present TCR beta chain was sequenced within a study of cytomegalovirus exposure and HLA in healthy donors. The CDR3 loop spans 17 amino acids. The V gene lost 0 bases and the J gene lost 0 bases, with 9 bases spanning the gap. Looked up from germline, CDR1 is MGHRA and CDR2 is YSYEKL. Sequencing was performed with immunoSEQ multiplex PCR; in TCRdb, only in-frame clones are kept and a portion is missing. The table includes some 80,000 clones, approximately 96% detected once. Overall study findings and caveats: Associated with cytomegalovirus, according to the listing, were some 150 TCR beta chains. The majority of TCR sequences were rare, yet some public TCRs appeared in many donors.

As to this clone: Its antigen is unknown.

The clonotype comes from a woman between 18 and 29 years old in good health and CMV-seronegative. Specimen: PBMCs. This chain uses TRBV4-1 with TRBJ2-6; D remains unclear. This chain's CDR3 is CASSQDRGISGANVLTF. The CDR3 coding sequence is TGCGCCAGCAGCCAAGATAGAGGTATCTCTGGGGCCAACGTCCTGACTTTC.